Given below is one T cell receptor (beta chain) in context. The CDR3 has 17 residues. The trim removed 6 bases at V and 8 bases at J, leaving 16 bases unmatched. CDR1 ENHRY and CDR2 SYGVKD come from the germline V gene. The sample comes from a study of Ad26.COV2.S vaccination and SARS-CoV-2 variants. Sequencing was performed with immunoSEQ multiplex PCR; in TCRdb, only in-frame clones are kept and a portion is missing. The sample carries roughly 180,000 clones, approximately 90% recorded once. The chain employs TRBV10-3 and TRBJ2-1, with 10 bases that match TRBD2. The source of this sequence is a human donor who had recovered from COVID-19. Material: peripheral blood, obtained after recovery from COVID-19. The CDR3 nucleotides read TGTGCCATCAGGGGGGATCTAGCGGGAGTTAAGAGTGATGAGCAGTTCTTC. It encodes CAIRGDLAGVKSDEQFF.